The 27 T cell receptor beta chains reported below all come from one sample, sequenced in a study of shared clonotypes between healthy human individuals. Assay used: immunoSEQ multiplex PCR; TCRdb lists only in-frame clones, some missing. This table holds about 600,000 clones, 95% to 96% found once. CD45RO-negative cells were positively selected for CCR7, leaving out terminally differentiated effector memory CD45RA+ cells. Material: naive CD8+ T cells sorted from blood. The receptor set was obtained from a woman under 40 in good health.

Only one count was recorded for this clone. V is TRBV19 and J is TRBJ2-1; no clear D. The CDR3 is 14 residues long. Germline V gene lookup returns CDR1 LNHDA and CDR2 SQIVND (reference sequence). Trimming took 5 bases from V and 0 from J, leaving 8 bases between them. The CDR3 DNA follows: TGTGCCAGTAGTTGGCGGAGCTCCTACAATGAGCAGTTCTTC. As protein: CASSWRSSYNEQFF.

This chain links TRBV6-5 with TRBJ1-1, with 8 bases matching TRBD1. Germline-derived CDR1 and CDR2 are MNHEY and SVGAGI. The junction had 3 bases not matched to a gene; V was cut back by 6 bases and J by 0 bases. This CDR3 spans 14 amino acids. In DNA form, the CDR3 reads TGTGCCAGCAGGGACAGGGAGATGAACACTGAAGCTTTCTTT. It specifies CASRDREMNTEAFF.

J is TRBJ2-7 and V is TRBV5-1; possibly TRBD1 for D (5 bases). Deletions cut 2 bases from V and 0 bases from J, with 6 bases between. This CDR3 has 13 residues. The germline CDR1 and CDR2 sequences are SGHRS and YFSETQ. CDR3 residues: CASSLQDSYEQYF. The CDR3 DNA reads as TGCGCCAGCAGCTTACAGGACTCCTACGAGCAGTACTTC.

The CDR3 loop is CASSVPGASNQPQHF. In DNA form, the CDR3 reads TGTGCCAGCAGTGTACCAGGGGCCTCGAATCAGCCCCAGCATTTT. V usage is TRBV6-1 and J usage is TRBJ1-5, with a weak D call TRBD1 (6 bases). The ends were cut back, 4 bases at V and 4 bases at J, with 14 bases in the middle. This CDR3 comprises 15 residues. The germline gives CDR1 MNHNS, CDR2 SASEGT.

The chain combines TRBV11-3 with TRBJ2-1; D uncertain. This CDR3 has 16 amino acids. Germline CDR1 reads SGHNT; CDR2 reads YENEEA. V was shortened by 1 base and J by 4 bases, with 14 bases between the two germline ends. CDR3 sequence (DNA): TGTGCCAGCAGCTTAGCCTCCCTGAGTGTATACAATGAGCAGTTCTTC. Translating it yields CASSLASLSVYNEQFF.

This chain links TRBV28 with TRBJ2-5; D is unresolved. The CDR3 extends over 15 amino acids. V was shortened by 5 bases and J by 5 bases, with 18 bases between the two germline ends. In germline, CDR1 is MDHEN, CDR2 SYDVKM. For the CDR3, the DNA is TGTGCCAGCAGTGTTCCAGGTACCCTCGAGGAGACCCAGTACTTC. As protein: CASSVPGTLEETQYF.

The genes are TRBV2 and TRBJ2-7, with 7 bases lining up with TRBD1. The CDR3 totals 13 residues. Per germline, CDR1 SNHLY and CDR2 FYNNEI. V dropped 4 bases and J dropped 2; count of bases not matched to a gene: 2. The CDR3 region is CASSADRTYEQYF. In DNA form, the CDR3 reads TGTGCCAGCAGTGCGGACAGGACCTACGAGCAGTACTTC.

In its sample, this clone was seen once. The chain links TRBV7-9 to TRBJ2-1, with a weak D call TRBD2 (6 bases). CDR1 is SEHNR, CDR2 FQNEAQ, per germline (reference sequence). The CDR3 has 16 residues. V was clipped by 5 bases and J by 8 bases, with 22 bases between them. The CDR3 coding sequence is TGTGCCAGCAGCCCAATAGTCGGGACTGGATCTTATGAGCAGTTCTTC. This encodes CASSPIVGTGSYEQFF. Full variable domain (remainder filled in from reference TRBV7-9 and TRBJ2-1): DTGVSQNPRHKITKRGQNVTFRCDPISEHNRLYWYRQTLGQGPEFLTYFQNEAQLEKSRLLSDRFSAERPKGSFSTLEIQRTEQGDSAMYLCASSPIVGTGSYEQFFGPGTRLTVL.

The V and J genes are TRBV4-1 and TRBJ2-1; D not resolved. The CDR3 is 12 residues long. In germline, CDR1 is MGHRA, CDR2 YSYEKL. Between the trimmed V and J ends, which lost 0 bases and 9 bases, there was a span of 6 bases. The CDR3 loop is CASSQDSFEQFF. The CDR3 nucleotides are TGCGCCAGCAGCCAAGATAGCTTTGAGCAGTTCTTC.

The chain uses TRBV2 and TRBJ2-7, with D perhaps matching TRBD2 (5 bases). Trimming pared 11 bases from V and 3 bases from J, leaving 23 bases between. This CDR3 contains 15 residues. The germline CDR1 and CDR2 sequences are SNHLY and FYNNEI. The CDR3 spells CAALGSGQTFYEQYF. CDR3 DNA: TGTGCCGCACTAGGGAGTGGGCAGACCTTCTACGAGCAGTACTTC.

The chain combines TRBV11-1 with TRBJ2-7; 9 bases fit TRBD1. Germline V gene lookup returns CDR1 SGHAT and CDR2 FQDESV (reference sequence). V lost 7 bases and J lost 4; bases outside the gene matches: 8. This CDR3 spans 14 amino acids. The CDR3 DNA reads TGTGCCAGCACTCCGGGACAGGGATTATACGAGCAGTACTTC. Translated, it gives CASTPGQGLYEQYF.

The J gene is TRBJ2-3, the V gene TRBV13; TRBD2 agrees at 8 bases. This CDR3 comprises 15 residues. The V gene's germline CDR1 is PRHDT and CDR2 FYEKMQ (reference sequence). With V trimmed by 5 bases and J by 1 base, 5 bases remained unmatched. This CDR3 reads CASSTGGLGTDTQYF. The DNA of the CDR3 is TGTGCCAGCAGCACGGGGGGGCTCGGCACAGATACGCAGTATTTT.

V is TRBV7-8 and J is TRBJ2-1, with 7 bases identical to TRBD2. The CDR3 has 14 residues. Germline assignment: CDR1 SGHVS and CDR2 FQNEAQ. The V and J ends lost 8 bases and 4 bases, in that order; junction bases with no gene match: 8. CDR3 in DNA: TGTGCCAGCCGCTGGGAGGGCCCATACAATGAGCAGTTCTTC. Translation: CASRWEGPYNEQFF.

The J gene is TRBJ2-5, the V gene TRBV11-1; no firm D call. Trimming took 5 bases from V and 0 from J, leaving 7 bases between them. The CDR3 covers 13 residues. Germline CDR1 is SGHAT and CDR2 is FQDESV (reference sequence). Here the CDR3 DNA reads TGTGCCAGCAGCCTGGAGAACCAAGAGACCCAGTACTTC. Translation gives CASSLENQETQYF. Drawing the rest from reference TRBV11-1 and TRBJ2-5, the complete variable domain is EAEVAQSPRYKITEKSQAVAFWCDPISGHATLYWYRQILGQGPELLVQFQDESVVDDSQLPKDRFSAERLKGVDSTLKIQPAELGDSAMYLCASSLENQETQYFGPGTRLLVL.

This clone showed up just once. This chain connects TRBV11-2 to TRBJ2-1; D tentatively reads TRBD1 or TRBD2 (5 bases each). Germline V gives CDR1 SGHAT, CDR2 FQNNGV. The CDR3 is 15 residues long. Trimming took off 2 bases at V and 8 bases at J, with 16 bases between the two ends. The CDR3 reads CASSLMIYRGDEQFF. The DNA for the CDR3 is TGTGCCAGCAGCTTAATGATCTACCGAGGGGATGAGCAGTTCTTC.

The J gene is TRBJ2-2, the V gene TRBV4-1; D is perhaps TRBD1 or TRBD2 (5 bases each). From germline, CDR1 is MGHRA and CDR2 YSYEKL. This CDR3 spans 14 amino acids. Trimming removed 3 bases from V and 6 bases from J, with 11 bases in between. CDR3 in DNA: TGCGCCAGCAGCCACCGAGGGGCATCCGGGGAGCTGTTTTTT. Protein product: CASSHRGASGELFF.

The chain uses TRBV25-1 and TRBJ2-3, with D unclear. V lost 3 bases, J lost 0 bases, and 10 bases lay in between. This CDR3 is 15 amino acids long. CDR1 is MGHDK and CDR2 is SYGVNS in the germline V gene. CDR3: CASSEFGQSTDTQYF. Here the CDR3 DNA reads TGTGCCAGCAGTGAGTTCGGGCAGAGCACAGATACGCAGTATTTT.

The rearrangement uses TRBV15 and TRBJ2-7; the D gene is possibly TRBD1 (6 bases). V was shortened by 6 bases and J by 3 bases, with 12 bases between the two germline ends. Germline loops: CDR1 LNHNV, CDR2 YYDKDF (reference sequence). This CDR3 is 13 amino acids long. CDR3: CATRTGLGYEQYF. Written as DNA, the CDR3 is TGTGCCACCAGGACAGGTTTAGGCTACGAGCAGTACTTC.

For this clone: This CDR3 is also generated by other DNA sequences in the sample. The chain recombines TRBV27 with TRBJ2-7, with D possibly called TRBD1 or TRBD2 (5 bases each). CDR1 is MNHEY and CDR2 is SMNVEV in the germline V gene (reference sequence). The V and J ends lost 2 bases and 2 bases respectively, with 10 bases between them. This CDR3 has 14 residues. CDR3 sequence: CASSLIGTAYEQYF. Written as DNA, the CDR3 is TGTGCCAGCAGTTTAATAGGGACGGCCTACGAGCAGTACTTC.

The rearrangement uses TRBV4-1 and TRBJ1-1; D call uncertain. Per the germline V gene, CDR1 is MGHRA and CDR2 is YSYEKL. This CDR3 is built from 14 residues. With 0 bases removed from V and 7 bases from J, the gap between germline ends came to 12 bases. CDR3 sequence reads: CASSQDSETREAFF. The CDR3, as DNA: TGCGCCAGCAGCCAAGATAGTGAAACCCGTGAAGCTTTCTTT.

This clone has a single count. This chain connects TRBV6-5 to TRBJ2-7; the match to TRBD2 covers 10 bases. V gave up 6 bases and J gave up 2 bases; unmatched junction bases: 7. The CDR3 is made up of 15 amino acids. Germline V gene sequence: CDR1 MNHEY, CDR2 SVGAGI. The CDR3 DNA reads as TGTGCCAGCAGCCTTTGGACTAGCGGAACCTACGAGCAGTACTTC. Translation: CASSLWTSGTYEQYF.

The rearrangement joins TRBV27 to TRBJ2-2; 12 nucleotides align to TRBD2. This CDR3 has 17 residues. J gave up 6 bases and V 3 bases, and 8 bases lay outside the gene matches. Germline CDR1 is MNHEY and CDR2 is SMNVEV (reference sequence). The CDR3 here is CASSFRTSGRKAGELFF. The CDR3 nucleotides are TGTGCCAGCAGTTTTCGCACTAGCGGGAGGAAGGCCGGGGAGCTGTTTTTT.

This chain uses TRBV6-5 with TRBJ2-1; 10 nucleotides align to TRBD2. Germline V gene sequence: CDR1 MNHEY, CDR2 SVGAGI. V was clipped by 5 bases and J by 9 bases; unmatched bases: 7. CDR3 length: 14 amino acids. The CDR3 loop reads CASSQSGRALEQFF. CDR3 coding DNA: TGTGCCAGCAGTCAAAGCGGGAGGGCACTTGAGCAGTTCTTC.

The rearrangement links TRBV6-6 to TRBJ1-5; D remains unclear. The CDR3 extends over 15 amino acids. Germline V gene lookup returns CDR1 MNHNY and CDR2 SVGAGI (reference sequence). V shed 6 bases and J shed 4 bases, with 16 bases lying between them. The CDR3: CASSPAPGWNQPQHF. The CDR3 DNA sequence: TGTGCCAGCAGCCCAGCCCCGGGGTGGAATCAGCCCCAGCATTTT.

Comment on this clone: Additional DNA sequences in this sample encode the identical CDR3. The rearrangement uses TRBV28 and TRBJ2-7, with D uncertain. From germline, CDR1 is MDHEN and CDR2 SYDVKM. The CDR3 sequence is 11 residues long. V lost 5 bases and J 2 bases, leaving 4 bases between the germline ends. In DNA form, the CDR3 reads TGTGCCAGCAGTGACCCCTACGAGCAGTACTTC. As protein: CASSDPYEQYF.

Notes on this clone: This specimen includes other DNA sequences encoding the same CDR3. The CDR3 reads CASSLSGSYEQYF. CDR3 DNA: TGTGCCAGCAGTCTTTCGGGGAGCTACGAGCAGTACTTC. The V and J genes are TRBV7-8 and TRBJ2-7; D might be TRBD2 (5 bases). CDR1 is SGHVS and CDR2 is FQNEAQ in the germline V gene. V shed 6 bases and J shed 3 bases, with 12 bases lying between them. CDR3 size: 13 residues.

This sequence joins TRBV7-9 and TRBJ1-2, with D possibly being TRBD1 (6 bases). Looked up from germline, CDR1 is SEHNR and CDR2 is FQNEAQ (reference sequence). With 2 bases removed from V and 5 bases from J, the gap between germline ends came to 12 bases. This CDR3 has 14 amino acids. CDR3 protein: CASSLSGGAYGYTF. The CDR3 DNA is TGTGCCAGCAGCTTAAGCGGGGGCGCGTATGGCTACACCTTC.